This TCR beta chain was recorded in a study of T cell responses to AZD1222 COVID-19 vaccine. The table came from immunoSEQ multiplex PCR; TCRdb's copy has only in-frame clones and leaves some out. The table lists about 140,000 clones, 80% to 95% of them singletons, with over 1.3% in the top ten. Findings and limits, study-wide: Clonal diversity may have been underestimated in mostly white British donors. Spike-specific TCR depth and breadth grew after two AZD1222 doses. Targets within unmutated variant regions were reportedly found for nearly half of spike-specific TCRs. Repertoires were obtained solely post-peak T cell response.

Turning to this clone: What it recognizes is unknown.

The V end lost 6 bases, the J end lost 3 bases, and 9 bases lay between the germline ends. This CDR3 contains 13 residues. The TCR sequence derives from an adult in good health. The sequencing used peripheral blood, collected on day 0 of AZD1222 vaccination. The chain has TRBV12-3 or TRBV12-4 and TRBJ1-5; D not resolved. As DNA, the CDR3 is TGTGCCAGCAGCGACGGAATCAATCAGCCCCAGCATTTT. The encoded protein is CASSDGINQPQHF.